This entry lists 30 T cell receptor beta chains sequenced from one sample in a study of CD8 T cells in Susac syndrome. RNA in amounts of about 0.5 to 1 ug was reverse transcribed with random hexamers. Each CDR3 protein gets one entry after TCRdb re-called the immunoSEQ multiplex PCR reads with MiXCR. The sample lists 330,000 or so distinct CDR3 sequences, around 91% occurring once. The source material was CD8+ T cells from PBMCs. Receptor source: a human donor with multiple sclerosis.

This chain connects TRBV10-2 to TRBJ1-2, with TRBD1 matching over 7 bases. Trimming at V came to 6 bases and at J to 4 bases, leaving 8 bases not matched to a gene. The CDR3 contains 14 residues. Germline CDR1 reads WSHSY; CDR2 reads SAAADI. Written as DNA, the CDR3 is TGCGCCAGCAGCGACCTGACAGGGAGCTATGGCTACACCTTC. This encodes CASSDLTGSYGYTF.

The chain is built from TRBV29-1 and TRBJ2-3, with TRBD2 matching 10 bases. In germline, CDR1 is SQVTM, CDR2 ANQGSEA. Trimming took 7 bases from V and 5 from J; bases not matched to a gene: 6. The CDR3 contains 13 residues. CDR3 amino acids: CSAILAGVDTQYF. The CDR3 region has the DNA TGCAGCGCCATTCTAGCGGGAGTAGATACGCAGTATTTT.

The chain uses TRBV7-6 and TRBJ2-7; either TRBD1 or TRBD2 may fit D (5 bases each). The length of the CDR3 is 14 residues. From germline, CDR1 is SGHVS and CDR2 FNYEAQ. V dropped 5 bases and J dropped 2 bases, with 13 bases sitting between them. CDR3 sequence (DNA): TGTGCCAGCAGCCGGGACCCTCGGGCCTACGAGCAGTACTTC. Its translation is CASSRDPRAYEQYF.

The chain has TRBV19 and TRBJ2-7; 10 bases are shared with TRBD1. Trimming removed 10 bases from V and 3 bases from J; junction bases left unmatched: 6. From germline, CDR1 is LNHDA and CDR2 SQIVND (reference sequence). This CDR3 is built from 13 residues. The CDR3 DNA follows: TGTGCCACCCGGGGACAGGGGAGCTACGAGCAGTACTTC. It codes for CATRGQGSYEQYF.

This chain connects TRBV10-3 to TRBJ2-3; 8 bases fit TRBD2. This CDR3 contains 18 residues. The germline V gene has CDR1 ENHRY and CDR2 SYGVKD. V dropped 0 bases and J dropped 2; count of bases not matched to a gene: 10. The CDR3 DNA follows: TGTGCCATCAGTGAGTCGGTAACTAGCGGTCTGAACACAGATACGCAGTATTTT. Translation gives CAISESVTSGLNTDTQYF.

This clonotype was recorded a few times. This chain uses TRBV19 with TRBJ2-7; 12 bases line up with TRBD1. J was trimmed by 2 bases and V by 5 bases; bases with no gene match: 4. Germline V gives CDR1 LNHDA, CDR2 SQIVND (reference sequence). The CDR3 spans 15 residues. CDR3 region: CASSVGTGGTYEQYF. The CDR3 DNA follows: TGTGCCAGTAGTGTCGGGACAGGGGGCACCTACGAGCAGTACTTC.

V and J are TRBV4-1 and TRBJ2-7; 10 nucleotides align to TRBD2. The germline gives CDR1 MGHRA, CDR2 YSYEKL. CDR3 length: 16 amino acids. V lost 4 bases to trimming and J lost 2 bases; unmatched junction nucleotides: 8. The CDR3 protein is CASSRTPSGGAYEQYF. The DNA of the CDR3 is TGCGCCAGCAGCCGCACCCCCAGCGGGGGGGCCTACGAGCAGTACTTC.

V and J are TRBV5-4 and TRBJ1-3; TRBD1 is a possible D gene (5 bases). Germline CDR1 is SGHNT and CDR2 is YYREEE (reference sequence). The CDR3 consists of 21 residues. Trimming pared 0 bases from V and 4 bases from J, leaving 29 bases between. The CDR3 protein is CASSLAGRVGPGNGPGNTIYF. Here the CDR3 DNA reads TGTGCCAGCAGCTTGGCCGGCAGGGTCGGACCGGGGAATGGCCCAGGAAACACCATATATTTT.

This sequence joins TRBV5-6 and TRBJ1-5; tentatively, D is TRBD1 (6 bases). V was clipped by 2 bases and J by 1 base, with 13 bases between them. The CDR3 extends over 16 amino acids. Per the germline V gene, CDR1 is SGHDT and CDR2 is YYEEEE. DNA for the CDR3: TGTGCCAGCAGCTTCTCGCAGGGGATAAGCAATCAGCCCCAGCATTTT. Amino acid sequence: CASSFSQGISNQPQHF.

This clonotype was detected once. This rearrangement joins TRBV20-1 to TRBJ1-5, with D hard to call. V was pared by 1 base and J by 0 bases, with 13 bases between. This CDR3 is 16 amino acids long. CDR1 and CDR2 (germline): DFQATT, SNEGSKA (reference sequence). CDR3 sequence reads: CSARAKYSLSNQPQHF. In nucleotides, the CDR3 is TGCAGTGCTAGAGCAAAGTACAGCCTTAGCAATCAGCCCCAGCATTTT.

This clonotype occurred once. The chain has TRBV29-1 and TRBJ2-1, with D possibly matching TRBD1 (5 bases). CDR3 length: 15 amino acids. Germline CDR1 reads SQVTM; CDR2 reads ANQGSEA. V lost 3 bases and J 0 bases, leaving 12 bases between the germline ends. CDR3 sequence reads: CSVDSGISSYNEQFF. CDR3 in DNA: TGCAGCGTTGATTCAGGGATAAGCTCCTACAATGAGCAGTTCTTC.

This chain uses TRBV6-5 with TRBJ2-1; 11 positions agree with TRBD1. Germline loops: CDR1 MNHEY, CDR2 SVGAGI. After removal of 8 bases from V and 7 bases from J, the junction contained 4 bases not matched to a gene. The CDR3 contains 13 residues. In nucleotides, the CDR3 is TGTGCCAGCGGATGGGACAGGGGGAATGAGCAGTTCTTC. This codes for CASGWDRGNEQFF.

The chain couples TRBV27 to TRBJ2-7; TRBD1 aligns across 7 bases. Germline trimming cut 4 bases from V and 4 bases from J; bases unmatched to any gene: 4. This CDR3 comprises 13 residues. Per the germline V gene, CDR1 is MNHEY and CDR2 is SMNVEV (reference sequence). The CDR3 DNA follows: TGTGCCAGCAGTTACAGGGGATTGTACGAGCAGTACTTC. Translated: CASSYRGLYEQYF.

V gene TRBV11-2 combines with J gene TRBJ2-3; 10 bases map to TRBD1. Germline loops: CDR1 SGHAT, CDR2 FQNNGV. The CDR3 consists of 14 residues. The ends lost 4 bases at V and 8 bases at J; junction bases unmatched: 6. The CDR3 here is CASSSGQGEGTQYF. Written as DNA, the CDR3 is TGTGCCAGCAGCTCCGGACAGGGGGAGGGTACGCAGTATTTT. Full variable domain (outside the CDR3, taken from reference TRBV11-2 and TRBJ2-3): EAGVAQSPRYKIIEKRQSVAFWCNPISGHATLYWYQQILGQGPKLLIQFQNNGVVDDSQLPKDRFSAERLKGVDSTLKIQPAKLEDSAVYLCASSSGQGEGTQYFGPGTRLTVL.

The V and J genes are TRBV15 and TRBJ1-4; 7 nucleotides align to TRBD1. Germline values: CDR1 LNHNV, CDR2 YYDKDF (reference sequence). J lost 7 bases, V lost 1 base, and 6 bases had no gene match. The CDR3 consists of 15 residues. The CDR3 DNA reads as TGTGCCACCAGCAGAGTGGGGGGACAGCTTGAAAAACTGTTTTTT. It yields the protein CATSRVGGQLEKLFF.

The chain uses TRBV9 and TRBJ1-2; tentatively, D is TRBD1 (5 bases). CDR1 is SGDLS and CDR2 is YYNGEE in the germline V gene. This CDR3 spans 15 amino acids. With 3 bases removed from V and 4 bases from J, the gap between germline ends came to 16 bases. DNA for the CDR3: TGTGCCAGCAGCGGACACCGGGACGGGGGCTATGGCTACACCTTC. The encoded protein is CASSGHRDGGYGYTF.

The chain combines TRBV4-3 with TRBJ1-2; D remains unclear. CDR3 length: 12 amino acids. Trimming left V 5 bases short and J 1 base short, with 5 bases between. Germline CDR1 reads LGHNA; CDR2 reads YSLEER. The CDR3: CASSSDNYGYTF. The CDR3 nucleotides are TGCGCCAGCAGCTCAGATAACTATGGCTACACCTTC.

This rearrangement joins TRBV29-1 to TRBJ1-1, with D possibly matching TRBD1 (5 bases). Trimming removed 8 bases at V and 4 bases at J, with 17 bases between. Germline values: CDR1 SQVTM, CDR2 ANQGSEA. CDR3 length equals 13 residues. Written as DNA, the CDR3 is TGCAGCTCAAGGGAACCGGGGGGCACTGAAGCTTTCTTT. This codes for CSSREPGGTEAFF. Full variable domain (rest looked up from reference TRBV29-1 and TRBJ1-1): SAVISQKPSRDICQRGTSLTIQCQVDSQVTMMFWYRQQPGQSLTLIATANQGSEATYESGFVIDKFPISRPNLTFSTLTVSNMSPEDSSIYLCSSREPGGTEAFFGQGTRLTVV.

CDR3 bases: TGTGCCAGCAGTTACGGGGCTAGCGGGCCGGATCAGCAGTTCTTC. Its translation: CASSYGASGPDQQFF. The chain links TRBV6-2 or TRBV6-3 to TRBJ2-1; 8 bases agree with TRBD2. The CDR3 length is 15 residues. The trim removed 2 bases at V and 11 bases at J, leaving 11 bases unmatched. The germline CDR1 and CDR2 sequences are MNHEY and SVGEGT.

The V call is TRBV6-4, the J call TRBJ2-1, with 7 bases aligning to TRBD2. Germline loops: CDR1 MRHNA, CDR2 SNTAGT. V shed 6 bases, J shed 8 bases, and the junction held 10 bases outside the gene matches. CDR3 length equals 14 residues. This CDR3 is CASSPSGLGYEQFF. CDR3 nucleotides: TGTGCCAGCAGCCCTAGCGGCCTAGGATATGAGCAGTTCTTC.

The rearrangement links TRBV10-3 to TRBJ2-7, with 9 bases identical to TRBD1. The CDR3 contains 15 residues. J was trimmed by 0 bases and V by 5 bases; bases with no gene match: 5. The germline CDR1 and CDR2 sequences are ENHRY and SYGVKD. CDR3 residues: CAISQDRGTSYEQYF. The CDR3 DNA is TGTGCCATCAGTCAGGACAGGGGAACCTCCTACGAGCAGTACTTC.

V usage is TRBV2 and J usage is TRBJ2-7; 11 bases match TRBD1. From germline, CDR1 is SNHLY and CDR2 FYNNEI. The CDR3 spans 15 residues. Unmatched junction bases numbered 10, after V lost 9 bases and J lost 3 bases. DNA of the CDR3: TGTGCCAGTCAACCCGGGACAGGGGGAATCTACGAGCAGTACTTC. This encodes CASQPGTGGIYEQYF.

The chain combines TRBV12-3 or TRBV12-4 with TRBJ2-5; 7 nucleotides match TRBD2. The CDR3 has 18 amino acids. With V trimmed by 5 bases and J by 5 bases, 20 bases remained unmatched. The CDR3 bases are TGTGCCAGCAGTGGATTTGGCGGGAGTTCATTGGGCGGTGAGACCCAGTACTTC. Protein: CASSGFGGSSLGGETQYF.

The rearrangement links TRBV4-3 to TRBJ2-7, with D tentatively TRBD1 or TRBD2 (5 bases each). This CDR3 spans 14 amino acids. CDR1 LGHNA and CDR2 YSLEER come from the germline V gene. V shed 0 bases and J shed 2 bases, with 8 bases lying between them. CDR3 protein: CASSQDVGAYEQYF. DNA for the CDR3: TGCGCCAGCAGCCAAGATGTGGGGGCCTACGAGCAGTACTTC.

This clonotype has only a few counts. This CDR3 is CASSYSTGPYEQYF. The CDR3 DNA sequence: TGTGCCAGCAGTTACTCCACAGGGCCCTACGAGCAGTACTTC. The V and J genes are TRBV6-6 and TRBJ2-7, with a tentative D call TRBD1 (6 bases). Between the trimmed V and J ends, which lost 0 bases and 2 bases, there was a span of 8 bases. Germline lookup yields CDR1 MNHNY and CDR2 SVGAGI (reference sequence). The CDR3 has 14 residues.

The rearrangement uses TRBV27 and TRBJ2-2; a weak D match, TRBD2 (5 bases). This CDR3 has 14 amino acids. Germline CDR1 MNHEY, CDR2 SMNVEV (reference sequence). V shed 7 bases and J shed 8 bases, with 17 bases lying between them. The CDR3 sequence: CASTLIASGGELFF. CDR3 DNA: TGTGCCAGCACCCTAATAGCGTCCGGGGGGGAGCTGTTTTTT.

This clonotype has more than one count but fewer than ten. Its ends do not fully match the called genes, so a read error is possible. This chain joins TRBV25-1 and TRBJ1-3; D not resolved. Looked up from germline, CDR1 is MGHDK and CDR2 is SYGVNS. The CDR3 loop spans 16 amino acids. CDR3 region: CASSELRQLSGNTIYF. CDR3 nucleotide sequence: TGTGCCAGCAGTGAATTAAGGCAGCTCTCTGGAAATACCATATATTTT.

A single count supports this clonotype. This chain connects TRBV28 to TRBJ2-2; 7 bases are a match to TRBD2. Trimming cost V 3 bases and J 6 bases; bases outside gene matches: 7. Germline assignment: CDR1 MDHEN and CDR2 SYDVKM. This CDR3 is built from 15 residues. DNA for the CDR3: TGTGCCAGCAGTTTTCGGGGGGTCTTTTCCGGGGAGCTGTTTTTT. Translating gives CASSFRGVFSGELFF.

The chain's CDR3 is CASSQGLASITADEQFF. The CDR3 nucleotides read TGCGCCAGCAGCCAAGGCCTAGCTAGCATCACGGCCGATGAGCAGTTCTTC. This chain uses TRBV4-1 with TRBJ2-1; D is possibly TRBD2 (5 bases). V lost 1 base and J 8 bases, leaving 21 bases between the germline ends. This CDR3 region has 17 residues. From germline, CDR1 is MGHRA and CDR2 YSYEKL.

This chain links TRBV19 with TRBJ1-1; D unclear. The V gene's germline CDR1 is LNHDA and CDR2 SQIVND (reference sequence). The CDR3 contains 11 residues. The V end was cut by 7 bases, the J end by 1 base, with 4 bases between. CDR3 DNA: TGTGCCAGTAAAACGAACACTGAAGCTTTCTTT. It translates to CASKTNTEAFF.